Given below is one T cell receptor beta chain in context. This sample stems from a study of blood T cell repertoires in COVID-19. Source study methods: Estimated nucleated cell counts came from reference gene primer amplification. Measured with immunoSEQ multiplex PCR; TCRdb has only the in-frame clones, and not every one. V and J calls and clone size are as listed in that table; D and trimming were resolved from the DNA. The sample has 540,000 or so clones, 85% to 90% seen once; the top ten hold roughly 8%. V trimming: 4 bases; J trimming: 4 bases; junction bases outside the gene matches: 9. The CDR3 covers 15 residues. Germline V gene lookup returns CDR1 LGHNA and CDR2 YNFKEQ.

The gene calls are TRBV4-2 and TRBJ1-2; 7 nucleotides align to TRBD1. Source material: peripheral blood. The sequence derives from a woman between 50 and 59 years old with COVID-19, enrolled during active disease. CDR3 in DNA: TGTGCCAGCAGCCCCCCCGTAGGGGGCTTCTATGGCTACACCTTC. This sequence encodes CASSPPVGGFYGYTF.